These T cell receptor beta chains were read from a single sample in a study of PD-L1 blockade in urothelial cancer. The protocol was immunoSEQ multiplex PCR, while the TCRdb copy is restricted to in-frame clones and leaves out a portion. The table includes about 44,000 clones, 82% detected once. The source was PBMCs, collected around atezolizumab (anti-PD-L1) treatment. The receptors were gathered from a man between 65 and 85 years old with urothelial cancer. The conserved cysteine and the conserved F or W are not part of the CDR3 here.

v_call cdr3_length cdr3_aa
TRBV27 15 ASSLSKSGGLMYEQY
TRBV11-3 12 ASSLGGTTDTQY
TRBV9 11 ASSVESGFGYT
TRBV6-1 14 ASSEELISAKNIQY
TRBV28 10 ASSLRDTEAF
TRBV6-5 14 ASSYSMASGYNEQF
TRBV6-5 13 ASSYSRGSDYGYT
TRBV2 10 ASRNRGQRLF
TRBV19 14 ASSMGQLYSGNTIY
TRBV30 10 AWSVDWQPQH
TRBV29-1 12 SVVLRGADEKLF
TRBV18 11 ASSLLGQETQY
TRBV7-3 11 ASSFYRDTEAF
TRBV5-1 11 ASSFGSHNEQF
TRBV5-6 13 ASSLRSGVGYGYT